This TCR beta chain was documented in a study of CD8+ T cells in alopecia areata. Study-level information: Treatment comprised oral tofacitinib, 5 to 10 mg twice daily, in treated patients. Study observations and caveats: Normal skin contains resident alphabeta T cells, and these are also sequenced in scalp samples. Lesional scalp displayed greater clonality than normal scalp, most notably in alopecia totalis/universalis.

Extraction of RNA preceded its reverse transcription into cDNA, which served as the sequencing template. TCRdb's copy holds only in-frame clones and misses some; the assay was immunoSEQ multiplex PCR. Found here are some 130,000 clones, about 49% of them singletons; the top ten hold 18%. In the case of this clone: The antigen is not known.

This CDR3 contains 15 residues. The germline gives CDR1 SEHNR, CDR2 FQNEAQ (reference sequence). V was pared by 5 bases and J by 4 bases, with 9 bases of the junction left unmatched. Both peripheral blood and punch biopsies of lesional scalp skin were obtained from patients who had alopecia areata. Sequencing was performed on CD8+ T cells sorted from blood, taken at week 0. The rearrangement joins TRBV7-9 to TRBJ2-5; 8 nucleotides agree with TRBD1. The TCR sequence derives from a human donor with alopecia areata. The chain's CDR3 is CASSQSQGARETQYF. The CDR3 DNA is TGTGCCAGCAGCCAATCCCAGGGGGCGCGAGAGACCCAGTACTTC.